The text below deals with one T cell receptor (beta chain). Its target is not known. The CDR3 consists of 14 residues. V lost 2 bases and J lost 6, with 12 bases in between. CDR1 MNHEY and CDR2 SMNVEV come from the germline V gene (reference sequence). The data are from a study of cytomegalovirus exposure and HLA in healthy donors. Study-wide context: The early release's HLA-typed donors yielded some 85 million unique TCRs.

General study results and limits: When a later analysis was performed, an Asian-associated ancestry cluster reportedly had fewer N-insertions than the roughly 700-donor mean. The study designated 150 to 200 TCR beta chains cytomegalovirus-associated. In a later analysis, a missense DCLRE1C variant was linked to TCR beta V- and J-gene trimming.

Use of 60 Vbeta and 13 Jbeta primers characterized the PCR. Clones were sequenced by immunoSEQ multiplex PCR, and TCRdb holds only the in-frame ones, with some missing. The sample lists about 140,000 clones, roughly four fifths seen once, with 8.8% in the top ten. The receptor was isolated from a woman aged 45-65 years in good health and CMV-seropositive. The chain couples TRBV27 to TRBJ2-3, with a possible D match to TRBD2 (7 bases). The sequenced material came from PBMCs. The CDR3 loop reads CASSLGGAKDTQYF. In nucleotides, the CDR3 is TGTGCCAGCAGTTTAGGGGGGGCAAAGGATACGCAGTATTTT.